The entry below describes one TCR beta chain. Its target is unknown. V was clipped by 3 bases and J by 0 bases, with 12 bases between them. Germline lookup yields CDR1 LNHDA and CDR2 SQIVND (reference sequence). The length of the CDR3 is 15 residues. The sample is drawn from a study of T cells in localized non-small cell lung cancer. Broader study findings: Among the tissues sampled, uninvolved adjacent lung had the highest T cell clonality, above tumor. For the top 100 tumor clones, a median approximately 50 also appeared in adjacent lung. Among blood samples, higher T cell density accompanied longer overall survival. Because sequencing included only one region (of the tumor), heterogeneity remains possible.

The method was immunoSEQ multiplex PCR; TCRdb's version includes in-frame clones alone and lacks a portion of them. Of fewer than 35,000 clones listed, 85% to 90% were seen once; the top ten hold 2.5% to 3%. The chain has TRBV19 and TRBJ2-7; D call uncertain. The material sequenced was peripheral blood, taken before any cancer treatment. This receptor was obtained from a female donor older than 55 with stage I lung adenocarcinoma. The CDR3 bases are TGTGCCAGTAGTATGGCTCTTCGGCCCTCCTACGAGCAGTACTTC. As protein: CASSMALRPSYEQYF.